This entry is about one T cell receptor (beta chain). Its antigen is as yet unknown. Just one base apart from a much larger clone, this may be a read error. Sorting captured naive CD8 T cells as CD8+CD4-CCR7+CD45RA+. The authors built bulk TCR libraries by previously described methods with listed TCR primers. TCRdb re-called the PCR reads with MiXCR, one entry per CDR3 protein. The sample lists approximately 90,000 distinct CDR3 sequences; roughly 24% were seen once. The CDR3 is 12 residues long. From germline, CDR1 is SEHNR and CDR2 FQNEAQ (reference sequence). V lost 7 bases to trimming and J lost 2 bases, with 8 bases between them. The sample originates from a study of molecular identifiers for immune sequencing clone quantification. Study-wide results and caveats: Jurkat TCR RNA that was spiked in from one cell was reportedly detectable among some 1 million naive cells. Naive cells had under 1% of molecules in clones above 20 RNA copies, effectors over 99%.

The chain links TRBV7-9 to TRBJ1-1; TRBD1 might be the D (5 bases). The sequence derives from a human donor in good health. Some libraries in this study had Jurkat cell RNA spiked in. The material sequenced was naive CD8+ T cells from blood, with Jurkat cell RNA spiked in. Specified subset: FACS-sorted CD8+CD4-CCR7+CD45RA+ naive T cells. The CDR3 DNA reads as TGTGCCAGCAAACAGGCTAACACTGAAGCTTTCTTT. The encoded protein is CASKQANTEAFF.